This is a list of T cell receptor beta chains from one sample in a study of blood T cell repertoires in COVID-19. Produced via immunoSEQ multiplex PCR; TCRdb's table is partial and in-frame only. This sample carries approximately 140,000 clones, approximately 90% of them seen once, and the ten largest clones take roughly 4%. Sample: PBMCs or T cells enriched from blood (not recorded which). The receptors shown here come from a woman between 35 and 50 years old who had been exposed to COVID-19. Both conserved end residues are part of each CDR3. D genes are given only for firm matches. Rows give clone size only sometimes, using once, few, many, or a class for an expanded clone.

d_call clone_size j_call v_call cdr3_nt cdr3_aa
NA NA TRBJ1-5 TRBV7-2 TGTGCCAGCAGCTTAGAGAGGCGGAGCAATCAGCCCCAGCATTTT CASSLERRSNQPQHF
NA NA TRBJ1-1 TRBV29-1 TGCAGCGTTGAGAACGGGAACACTGAAGCTTTCTTT CSVENGNTEAFF
NA NA TRBJ2-7 TRBV5-1 TGCGCCAGCAGCTTCCCTTCCCTCGGCTACGAGCAGTACTTC CASSFPSLGYEQYF
NA NA TRBJ1-5 TRBV27 TGTGCCAGCAGGAGTTTAAGGGCCGGGGGTCAGCCCCAGCATTTT CASRSLRAGGQPQHF
NA few TRBJ2-1 TRBV6-5 TGTGCCAGCAGAACCCCGAGGGCCAATGAGCAGTTCTTC CASRTPRANEQFF
NA NA TRBJ1-1 TRBV12-3/TRBV12-4 TGTGCCAGCAGTTTAGGGGGGCGCACTGAAGCTTTCTTT CASSLGGRTEAFF
NA NA TRBJ1-2 TRBV12-3/TRBV12-4 TGTGCCAGCAGCCAGGGGCCGATCTATGGCTACACCTTC CASSQGPIYGYTF
TRBD1 NA TRBJ2-7 TRBV7-2 TGTGCCAGCAGCGAGGGACAGGCAGCCTACGAGCAGTACTTC CASSEGQAAYEQYF
TRBD2 NA TRBJ2-3 TRBV28 TGTGCCAGCGGCGCGGGGGCAGATACGCAGTATTTT CASGAGADTQYF
TRBD2 NA TRBJ2-3 TRBV5-5 TGTGCCAGCAGCTTGGAAGCGGGGGCCGGCACAGATACGCAGTATTTT CASSLEAGAGTDTQYF
NA NA TRBJ2-1 TRBV28 TGTGCCAGCAGTGCAGTCAATGAGCAGTTCTTC CASSAVNEQFF
NA NA TRBJ1-2 TRBV6-2/TRBV6-3 TGTGCCAGCAGTTACCCCCAGGAGGGCTATGGCTACACCTTC CASSYPQEGYGYTF
TRBD1 NA TRBJ1-2 TRBV5-1 TGCGCCAGCAGCTCTGGACAGGGGGGCGGCTACACCTTC CASSSGQGGGYTF
NA NA TRBJ1-3 TRBV6-2/TRBV6-3 TGTGCCAGCAGTCAGACGGGGGGAAACACCATATATTTT CASSQTGGNTIYF
NA NA TRBJ2-2 TRBV7-9 TGTGCCAGCAGCTTAGGTTCGACAAACACCGGGGAGCTGTTTTTT CASSLGSTNTGELFF
NA NA TRBJ1-4 TRBV29-1 TGCAGCGTTGGCGAACAGGGAGTCGGCGGAAAACTGTTTTTT CSVGEQGVGGKLFF